This is a list of T cell receptor beta chains from one sample in a study of cytomegalovirus exposure and HLA in healthy donors. TCRdb keeps only in-frame clones here, not all; method: immunoSEQ multiplex PCR. The data contain 240,000 or so clones, approximately 86% of them seen just once; the ten biggest clones take up around 1.2%. The sequenced material came from PBMCs. These receptors originate from a woman aged 25 to 45 in good health and CMV-seropositive. CDR3s include the opening cysteine and the closing phenylalanine or tryptophan. Fields, in order: V gene, clone size, CDR3 protein. Some rows have no size entry. The others give once, few or many, or a class for an expanded clone.

v_gene: TRBV7-8; abundance: -; CDR3aa: CASSLVQKANVLTF
v_gene: TRBV28; abundance: -; CDR3aa: CASSLPLTSGAYNEQFF
v_gene: TRBV5-1; abundance: -; CDR3aa: CASSPTGVKEKLFF
v_gene: TRBV7-9; abundance: -; CDR3aa: CASSPPGQGTYEQYF
v_gene: TRBV27; abundance: -; CDR3aa: CASSAMARGNTIYF
v_gene: TRBV2; abundance: -; CDR3aa: CASSEFAGESGDTQYF
v_gene: TRBV19; abundance: -; CDR3aa: CASSPGGHLFF
v_gene: TRBV5-1; abundance: once; CDR3aa: CASSTGLAGGVLYEQYF
v_gene: TRBV11-3; abundance: -; CDR3aa: CASSLGGSGELFF
v_gene: TRBV19; abundance: -; CDR3aa: CASSWGLADAYEQYF
v_gene: TRBV15; abundance: -; CDR3aa: CATSREPGQVVETQYF
v_gene: TRBV28; abundance: -; CDR3aa: CASSPRDWTYEQYF
v_gene: TRBV7-9; abundance: -; CDR3aa: CASSSDSPYEQYF
v_gene: TRBV9; abundance: once; CDR3aa: CASSTTGEPTGNTIYF
v_gene: TRBV4-1; abundance: -; CDR3aa: CASSQDGVAGLDEQFF
v_gene: TRBV5-1; abundance: -; CDR3aa: CASSSDRGTYTEAFF
v_gene: TRBV5-4; abundance: once; CDR3aa: CASSLDRETTGELFF
v_gene: TRBV5-6; abundance: -; CDR3aa: CASSLTGFDTEAFF
v_gene: TRBV28; abundance: -; CDR3aa: CASSLAVQGMYYEQYF
v_gene: TRBV7-2; abundance: -; CDR3aa: CASSPQTSGRAGEQFF
v_gene: TRBV7-2; abundance: -; CDR3aa: CASSKVREGQDTQYF
v_gene: TRBV9; abundance: -; CDR3aa: CASSVQDSYGYTF
v_gene: TRBV7-6; abundance: -; CDR3aa: CASSFTPGQGSGNTIYF
v_gene: TRBV5-4; abundance: once; CDR3aa: CASSSGTSGKETQYF
v_gene: TRBV7-8; abundance: -; CDR3aa: CASSPILDRWEIYGYTF
v_gene: TRBV6-5; abundance: -; CDR3aa: CASSYPTGELFF
v_gene: TRBV5-1; abundance: -; CDR3aa: CASSDPRYRNTEAFF
v_gene: TRBV28; abundance: -; CDR3aa: CATRENYGYTF
v_gene: TRBV2; abundance: -; CDR3aa: CASSPGAQGGIGNEQFF
v_gene: TRBV13; abundance: -; CDR3aa: CASSSPTSGGYNEQFF
v_gene: TRBV11-2; abundance: -; CDR3aa: CASSLDQGTYEQYF
v_gene: TRBV7-7; abundance: -; CDR3aa: CASSLGSGNRYNEQFF
v_gene: TRBV7-3; abundance: -; CDR3aa: CASSDRGGDTQYF
v_gene: TRBV28; abundance: -; CDR3aa: CASSLRSRAQHF
v_gene: TRBV15; abundance: -; CDR3aa: CATSRGGQTSNYGYTF
v_gene: TRBV10-3; abundance: -; CDR3aa: CAISESRDGYYGYTF
v_gene: TRBV7-9; abundance: -; CDR3aa: CASSLEWGQGQIAKNIQYF
v_gene: TRBV6-6; abundance: -; CDR3aa: CASSYPGRNTEAFF
v_gene: TRBV4-1; abundance: -; CDR3aa: CASSLLTGDEQYF
v_gene: TRBV5-4; abundance: -; CDR3aa: CASSLFGTSTDTQYF
v_gene: TRBV30; abundance: -; CDR3aa: CAWRPRGSGNTIYF
v_gene: TRBV4-2; abundance: -; CDR3aa: CASSQASTGSYGYTF
v_gene: TRBV11-1; abundance: -; CDR3aa: CASSFRNEQFF
v_gene: TRBV28; abundance: few; CDR3aa: CASTVRQGAENYEQYF
v_gene: TRBV6-6; abundance: -; CDR3aa: CASSHQGRASYEQYF
v_gene: TRBV6-1; abundance: -; CDR3aa: CASSEDRVNYGYTF
v_gene: TRBV19; abundance: once; CDR3aa: CATGLAGGPGETQYF
v_gene: TRBV5-1; abundance: once; CDR3aa: CASSLGTGTSVGQYF
v_gene: TRBV10-3; abundance: -; CDR3aa: CAITSGQEGTEAFF
v_gene: TRBV9; abundance: -; CDR3aa: CASSDSTRPTQYF
v_gene: TRBV28; abundance: -; CDR3aa: CASLATATDTQYF
v_gene: TRBV9; abundance: -; CDR3aa: CASSDAGGVSEQFF
v_gene: TRBV25-1; abundance: -; CDR3aa: CASSDPLAGETQYF
v_gene: TRBV29-1; abundance: -; CDR3aa: CSVETSGRNEQYF
v_gene: TRBV9; abundance: once; CDR3aa: CASSVAGGDGQYF
v_gene: TRBV7-9; abundance: -; CDR3aa: CASGYGTPLAKNIQYF
v_gene: TRBV5-4; abundance: -; CDR3aa: CASSRGLAGSTDTQYF
v_gene: TRBV2; abundance: -; CDR3aa: CASSDEFVGRGQPQHF